This T cell receptor beta chain was sequenced for a study of T cell responses to AZD1222 COVID-19 vaccine. Study-wide findings and caveats: White British people made up most donors, females outnumbered males, and clonal diversity was possibly underestimated. Breadth and depth of Spike-specific TCRs rose after two AZD1222 doses. CD4 TCRs linked to vaccination spanned spike, dominating at 160-218 and 743-854. The repertoires were collected only after the peak T cell response.

The germline V gene has CDR1 SNHLY and CDR2 FYNNEI. The CDR3 contains 15 residues. V gave up 3 bases and J gave up 2 bases, with 13 bases separating them. Libraries were prepared by immunoSEQ multiplex PCR; TCRdb keeps only in-frame clonotypes and omits some of them. The sample carries 250,000 to 300,000 clones, around 93% recorded once. Note on this clone: Its antigen is unknown.

The chain is built from TRBV2 and TRBJ1-2; TRBD1 might be the D (6 bases). The starting material was peripheral blood, obtained 28 days after the second AZD1222 dose. The receptor comes from an adult who received the AZD1222 COVID-19 vaccine. The CDR3 loop reads CASSEPGHQNYGYTF. In nucleotides, the CDR3 is TGTGCCAGCAGTGAGCCGGGACACCAAAACTATGGCTACACCTTC.